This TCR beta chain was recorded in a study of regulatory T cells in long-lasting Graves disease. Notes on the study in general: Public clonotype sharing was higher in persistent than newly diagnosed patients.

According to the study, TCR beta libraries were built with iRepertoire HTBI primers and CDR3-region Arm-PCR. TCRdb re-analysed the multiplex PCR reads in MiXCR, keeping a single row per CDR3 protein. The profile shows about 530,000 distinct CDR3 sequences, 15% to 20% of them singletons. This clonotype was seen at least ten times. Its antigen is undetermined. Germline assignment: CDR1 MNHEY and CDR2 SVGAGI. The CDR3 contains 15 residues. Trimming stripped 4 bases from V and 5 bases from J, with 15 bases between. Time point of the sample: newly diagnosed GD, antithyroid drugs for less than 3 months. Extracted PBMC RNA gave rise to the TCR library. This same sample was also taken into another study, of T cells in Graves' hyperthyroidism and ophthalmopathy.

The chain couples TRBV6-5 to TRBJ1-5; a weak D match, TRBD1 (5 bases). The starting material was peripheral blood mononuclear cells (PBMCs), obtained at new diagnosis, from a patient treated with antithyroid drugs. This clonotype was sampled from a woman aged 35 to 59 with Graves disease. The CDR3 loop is CASSLTRDGYQPQHF. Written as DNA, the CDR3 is TGTGCCAGCAGTTTAACCCGGGACGGTTATCAGCCCCAGCATTTT.